This TCR beta chain emerged from a study of cytomegalovirus exposure and HLA in healthy donors. Trimming left V 3 bases short and J 6 bases short, with 12 bases between. The CDR3 covers 15 residues. Germline CDR1 MGHRA, CDR2 YSYEKL. PCR was performed using 60 Vbeta and 13 Jbeta primers. Clones were read by immunoSEQ multiplex PCR, and TCRdb kept only the in-frame ones, dropping some. Of 190,000 or so clones in the sample, over 80% are singletons; the top ten hold 10%. The chain links TRBV4-1 to TRBJ1-6, with a possible D match to TRBD1 (6 bases). Sequencing was carried out using PBMCs. The TCR was taken from a woman in her forties or fifties in good health and CMV-seropositive. This CDR3 is CASSQQQGFNSPLHF. CDR3 DNA: TGCGCCAGCAGCCAGCAACAGGGTTTTAATTCACCCCTCCACTTT.